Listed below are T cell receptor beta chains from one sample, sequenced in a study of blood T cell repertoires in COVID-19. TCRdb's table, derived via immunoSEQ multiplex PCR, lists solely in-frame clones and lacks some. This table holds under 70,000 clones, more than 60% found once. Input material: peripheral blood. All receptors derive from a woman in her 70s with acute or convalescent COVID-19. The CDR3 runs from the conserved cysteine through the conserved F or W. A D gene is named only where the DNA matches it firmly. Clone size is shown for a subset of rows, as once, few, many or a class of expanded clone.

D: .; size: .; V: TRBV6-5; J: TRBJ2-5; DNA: TGTGCCAGCAGTTACTCGAGAAAAGAGACCCAGTACTTC; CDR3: CASSYSRKETQYF
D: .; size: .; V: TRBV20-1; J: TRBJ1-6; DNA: TGCAGTGCTAGTGTTCCCGGACAGAATAATTCACCCCTCCACTTT; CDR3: CSASVPGQNNSPLHF
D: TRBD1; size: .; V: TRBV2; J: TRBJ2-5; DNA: TGTGCCAGCTGGTCCTGGGGGCAGGGGGAGAAGACCCAGTACTTC; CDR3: CASWSWGQGEKTQYF
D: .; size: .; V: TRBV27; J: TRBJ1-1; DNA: TGTGCCAGCAGTTTAGTGGTCGGGAACACTGAAGCTTTCTTT; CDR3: CASSLVVGNTEAFF
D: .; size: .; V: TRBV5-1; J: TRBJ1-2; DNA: TGCGCCAGCACCCGGGATCGCTATGGCTACACCTTC; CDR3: CASTRDRYGYTF
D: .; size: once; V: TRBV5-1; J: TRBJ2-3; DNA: TGCGCCAGCAGCTTGGACTTACTTACTAGCACAGATACGCAGTATTTT; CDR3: CASSLDLLTSTDTQYF
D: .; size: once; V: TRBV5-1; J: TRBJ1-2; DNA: TGCGCCAGCAGCTTGGCCGGCAGGCCCAACTATGGCTACACCTTC; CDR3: CASSLAGRPNYGYTF
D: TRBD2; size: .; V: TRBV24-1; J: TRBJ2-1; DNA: TGTGCCACCAGTGACCCGACTAGCGCATCAGAGCAGTTCTTC; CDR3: CATSDPTSASEQFF
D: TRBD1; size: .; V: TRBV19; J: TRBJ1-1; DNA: TGTGCCAGTAGTCTTCCCCCTTCCGGGACAGGGTTTGTGAACACTGAAGCTTTCTTT; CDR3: CASSLPPSGTGFVNTEAFF
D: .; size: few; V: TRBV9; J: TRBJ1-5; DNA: TGTGCCAGCAGCCCCGGCGTAGGGGCGAGCAATCAGCCCCAGCATTTT; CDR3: CASSPGVGASNQPQHF
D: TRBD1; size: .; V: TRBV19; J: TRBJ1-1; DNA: TGTGCCAGTAGTTCGAGACAGGGTACTTCGGAAGCTTTCTTT; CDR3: CASSSRQGTSEAFF
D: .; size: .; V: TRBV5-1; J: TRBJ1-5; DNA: TGCGCCAGCAGCTTGGCCCCGGGAGGGTCCGGCAATCAGCCCCAGCATTTT; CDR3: CASSLAPGGSGNQPQHF
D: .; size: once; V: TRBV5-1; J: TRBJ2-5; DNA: TGCGCCAGCAGCTTTACCGGGGGAGAAAGGACCCAGTACTTC; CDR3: CASSFTGGERTQYF
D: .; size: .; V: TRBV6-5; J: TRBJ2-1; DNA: TGTGCCAGCAGTCCTAGGACAGAATCCTACAATGAGCAGTTCTTC; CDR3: CASSPRTESYNEQFF
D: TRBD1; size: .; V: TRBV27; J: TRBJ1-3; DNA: TGTGCCAGCTATTCGACAGGGTACTCTGGAAACACCATATATTTT; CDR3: CASYSTGYSGNTIYF
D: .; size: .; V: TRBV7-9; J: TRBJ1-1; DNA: TGTGCCAGCAGCCCCACGTACGGACGGGGGGCGAGTGGCACTGAAGCTTTCTTT; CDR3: CASSPTYGRGASGTEAFF
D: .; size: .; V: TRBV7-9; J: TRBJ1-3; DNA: TGTGCCAGCAGTCCCAGTGGAAACACCATATATTTT; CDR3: CASSPSGNTIYF
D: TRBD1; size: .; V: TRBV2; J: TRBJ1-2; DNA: TGTGCCAGCTCCCCGGACAGGGGTCATGGCTACACCTTC; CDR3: CASSPDRGHGYTF
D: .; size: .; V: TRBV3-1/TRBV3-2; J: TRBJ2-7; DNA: TGTGCCAGCAGCCAAGATTTCAGTGGTTCCTACGAGCAGTACTTC; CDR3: CASSQDFSGSYEQYF
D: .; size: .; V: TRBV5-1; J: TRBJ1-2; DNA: TGCGCCAGCAGCTTCGGTCCCGGGGAGACGAGTGGCTACACCTTC; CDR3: CASSFGPGETSGYTF
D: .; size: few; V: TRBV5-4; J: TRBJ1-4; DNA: TGTGCCAGCAGTTCTCGGAGAAGCGATGAAAAACTGTTTTTT; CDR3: CASSSRRSDEKLFF
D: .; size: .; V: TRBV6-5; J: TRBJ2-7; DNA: TGTGCCAGCATGCGGCTGACGTCCTACGAGCAGTACTTC; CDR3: CASMRLTSYEQYF
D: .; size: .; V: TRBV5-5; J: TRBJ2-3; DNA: TGTGCCAGCAGCCCACCCAAGGACAGCCGAGCCGATACGCAGTATTTT; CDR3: CASSPPKDSRADTQYF
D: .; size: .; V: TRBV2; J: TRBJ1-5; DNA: TGTGCCAGCAGTCGCACAGATCAGCCCCAGCATTTT; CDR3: CASSRTDQPQHF
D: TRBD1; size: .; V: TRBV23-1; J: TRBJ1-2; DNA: TGCGCCAGCAGTCAATCGAAGACAGGGGGCGCAGGGGACTATGGCTACACCTTC; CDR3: CASSQSKTGGAGDYGYTF
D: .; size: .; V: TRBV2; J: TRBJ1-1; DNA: TGTGCCAGCAGTGAATGGGCCATTAGACCCATGAACACTGAAGCTTTCTTT; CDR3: CASSEWAIRPMNTEAFF
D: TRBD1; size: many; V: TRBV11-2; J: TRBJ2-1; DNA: TGTGCCAGCAGGCCGCGCGCCGGGACAGGGTCCAATGAGCAGTTCTTC; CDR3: CASRPRAGTGSNEQFF
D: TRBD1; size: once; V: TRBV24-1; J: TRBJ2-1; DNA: TGTGCCACCAGTGATGCACTGGGGACAGGTTACAATGAGCAGTTCTTC; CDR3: CATSDALGTGYNEQFF
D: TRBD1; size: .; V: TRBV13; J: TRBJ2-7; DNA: TGTGCCAGCAGCCCCCGACAGGGGGCTTGGGAGCAGTACTTC; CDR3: CASSPRQGAWEQYF
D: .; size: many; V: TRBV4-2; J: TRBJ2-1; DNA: TGTGCCAGCAGCCAAGTTGGCAGGGACATGAGTGAGCAGTTCTTC; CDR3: CASSQVGRDMSEQFF
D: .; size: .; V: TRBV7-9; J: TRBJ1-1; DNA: TGTGCCAGCAGATCGCCGAGGGACACTGAAGCTTTCTTT; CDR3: CASRSPRDTEAFF